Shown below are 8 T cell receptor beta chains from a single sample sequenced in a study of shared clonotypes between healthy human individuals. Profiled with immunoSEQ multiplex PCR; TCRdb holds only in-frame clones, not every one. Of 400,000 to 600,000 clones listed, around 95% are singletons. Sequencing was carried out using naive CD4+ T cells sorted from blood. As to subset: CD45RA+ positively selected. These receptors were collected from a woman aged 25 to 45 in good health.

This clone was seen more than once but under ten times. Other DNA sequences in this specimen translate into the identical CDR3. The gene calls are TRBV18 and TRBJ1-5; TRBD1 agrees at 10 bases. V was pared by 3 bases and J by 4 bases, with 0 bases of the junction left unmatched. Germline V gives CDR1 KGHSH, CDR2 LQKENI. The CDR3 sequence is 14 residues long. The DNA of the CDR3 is TGTGCCAGCTCACCGGGACAGGGGAATCAGCCCCAGCATTTT. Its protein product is CASSPGQGNQPQHF. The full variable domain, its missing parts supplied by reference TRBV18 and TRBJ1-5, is NAGVMQNPRHLVRRRGQEARLRCSPMKGHSHVYWYRQLPEEGLKFMVYLQKENIIDESGMPKERFSAEFPKEGPSILRIQQVVRGDSAAYFCASSPGQGNQPQHFGDGTRLSIL.

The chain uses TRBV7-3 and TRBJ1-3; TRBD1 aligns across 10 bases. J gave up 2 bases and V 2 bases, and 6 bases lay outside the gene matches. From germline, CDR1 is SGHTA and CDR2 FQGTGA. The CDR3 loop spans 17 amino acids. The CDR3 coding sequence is TGTGCCAGCAGCTTATCCAGGGACAGGGGTGCTGGAAACACCATATATTTT. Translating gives CASSLSRDRGAGNTIYF.

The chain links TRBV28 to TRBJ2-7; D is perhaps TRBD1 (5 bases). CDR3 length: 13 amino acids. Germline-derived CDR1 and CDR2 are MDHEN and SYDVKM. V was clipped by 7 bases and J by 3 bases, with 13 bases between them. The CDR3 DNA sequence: TGTGCCAGCACCGACACCCAGGGCTACGAGCAGTACTTC. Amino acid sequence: CASTDTQGYEQYF.

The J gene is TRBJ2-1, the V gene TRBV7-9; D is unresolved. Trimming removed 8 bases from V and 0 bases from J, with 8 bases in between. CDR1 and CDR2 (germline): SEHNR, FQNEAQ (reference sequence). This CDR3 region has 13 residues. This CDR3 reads CASLQSSYNEQFF. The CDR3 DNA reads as TGTGCCAGCCTCCAGAGCTCCTACAATGAGCAGTTCTTC. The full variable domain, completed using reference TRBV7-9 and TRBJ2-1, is DTGVSQNPRHKITKRGQNVTFRCDPISEHNRLYWYRQTLGQGPEFLTYFQNEAQLEKSRLLSDRFSAERPKGSFSTLEIQRTEQGDSAMYLCASLQSSYNEQFFGPGTRLTVL.

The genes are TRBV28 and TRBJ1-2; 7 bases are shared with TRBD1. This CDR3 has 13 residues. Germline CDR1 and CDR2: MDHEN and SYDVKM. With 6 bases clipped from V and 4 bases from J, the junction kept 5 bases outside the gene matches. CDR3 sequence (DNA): TGTGCCAGCAGATGGGACAGCGCCTATGGCTACACCTTC. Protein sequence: CASRWDSAYGYTF.

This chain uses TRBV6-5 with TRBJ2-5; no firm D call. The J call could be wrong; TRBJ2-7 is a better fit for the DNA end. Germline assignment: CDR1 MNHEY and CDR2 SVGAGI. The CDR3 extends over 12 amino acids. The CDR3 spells CASSLDRYEQYF. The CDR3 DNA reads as TGTGCCAGCAGTTTGGACCGCTACGAGCAGTACTTC.

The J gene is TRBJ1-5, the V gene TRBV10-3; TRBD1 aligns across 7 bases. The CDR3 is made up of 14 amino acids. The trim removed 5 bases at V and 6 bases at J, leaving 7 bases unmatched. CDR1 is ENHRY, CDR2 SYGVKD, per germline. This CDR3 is CAISTGTETQPQHF. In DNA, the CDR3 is TGTGCCATCAGTACCGGGACAGAGACTCAGCCCCAGCATTTT.

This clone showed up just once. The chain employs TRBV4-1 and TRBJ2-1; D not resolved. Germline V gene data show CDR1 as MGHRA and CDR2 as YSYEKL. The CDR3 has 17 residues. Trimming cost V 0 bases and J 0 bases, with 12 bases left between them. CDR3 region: CASSQELRPSSYNEQFF. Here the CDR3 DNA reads TGCGCCAGCAGCCAAGAGTTGCGACCGAGCTCCTACAATGAGCAGTTCTTC.